The present T cell receptor (beta chain) was sequenced within a study of T cells in narcolepsy. At the level of the study: Enrolled donors included narcolepsy type 1 or type 2 patients and healthy controls.

Note on this clone: Its antigen is not identified.

V dropped 1 base and J dropped 6; count of bases not matched to a gene: 3. The CDR3 totals 13 residues. Germline assignment: CDR1 SGHRS and CDR2 YFSETQ. This table comes from immunoSEQ multiplex PCR, and its TCRdb copy is limited to in-frame clones, with some not included. The repertoire holds over 25,000 clones, with approximately 87% as singletons. Study-level points and caveats: Blood of same and different patients, but not healthy controls, reportedly held recurring autoreactive clonotypes. No autoreactive T cell clone sequences appeared in some memory CD4+ repertoires. Same-patient CSF and blood CD4+ T cell clonotypes included HCRT-specific and TRIB2-specific autoreactive ones.

Sequencing was done on a sample of CD45RA- memory CD4+ T cells from PBMCs. The rearrangement joins TRBV5-1 to TRBJ1-2; 7 bases are a match to TRBD1. The sequence came from a human donor with narcolepsy. The CDR3 protein is CASSLRQGDGYTF. CDR3 DNA: TGCGCCAGCAGCTTGAGACAGGGCGATGGCTACACCTTC.